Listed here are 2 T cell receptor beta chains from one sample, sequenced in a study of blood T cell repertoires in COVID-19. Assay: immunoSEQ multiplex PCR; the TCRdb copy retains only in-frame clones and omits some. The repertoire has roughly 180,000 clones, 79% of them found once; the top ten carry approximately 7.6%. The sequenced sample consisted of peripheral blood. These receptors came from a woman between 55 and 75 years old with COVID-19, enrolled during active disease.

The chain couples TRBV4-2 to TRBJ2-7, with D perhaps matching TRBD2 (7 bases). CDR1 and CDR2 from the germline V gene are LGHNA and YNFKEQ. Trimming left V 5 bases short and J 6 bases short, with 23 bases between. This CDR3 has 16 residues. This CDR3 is CASSAQQATAGAEQYF. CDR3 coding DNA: TGTGCCAGCAGCGCTCAACAGGCGACGGCGGGGGCCGAGCAGTACTTC.

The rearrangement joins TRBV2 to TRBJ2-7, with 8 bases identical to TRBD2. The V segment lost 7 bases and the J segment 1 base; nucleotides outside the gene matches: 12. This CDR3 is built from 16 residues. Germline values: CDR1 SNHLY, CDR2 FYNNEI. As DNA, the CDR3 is TGTGCCAGCAATGGTGTATTACTAGCGGATTCCTACGAGCAGTACTTC. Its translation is CASNGVLLADSYEQYF.